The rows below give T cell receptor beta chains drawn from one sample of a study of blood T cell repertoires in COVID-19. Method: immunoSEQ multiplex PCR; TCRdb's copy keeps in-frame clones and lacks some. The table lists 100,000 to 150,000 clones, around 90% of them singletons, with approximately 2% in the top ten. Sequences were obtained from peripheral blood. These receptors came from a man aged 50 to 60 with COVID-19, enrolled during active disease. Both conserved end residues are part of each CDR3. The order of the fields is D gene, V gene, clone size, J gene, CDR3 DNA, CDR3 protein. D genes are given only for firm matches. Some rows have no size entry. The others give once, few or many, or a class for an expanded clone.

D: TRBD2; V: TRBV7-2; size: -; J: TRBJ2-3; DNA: TGTGCCAGCAGCTTAGGAGGTAGCGGGACCCCAGATACGCAGTATTTT; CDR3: CASSLGGSGTPDTQYF
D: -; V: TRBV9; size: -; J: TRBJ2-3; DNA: TGTGCCAGCAGCACCTACAGGGATCAAGATACGCAGTATTTT; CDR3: CASSTYRDQDTQYF
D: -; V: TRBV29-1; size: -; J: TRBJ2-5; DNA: TGCAGCGTTGTGGAGGGTACCGGGGAGACCCAGTACTTC; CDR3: CSVVEGTGETQYF
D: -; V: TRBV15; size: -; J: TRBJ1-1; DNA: TGTGCCACCAGCAGAGATCGGGAGGGGAACACTGAAGCTTTCTTT; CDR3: CATSRDREGNTEAFF
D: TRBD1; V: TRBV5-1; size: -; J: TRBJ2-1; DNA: TGCGCCAGCAGCTCCCAGGGGGCCTCCTACAATGAGCAGTTCTTC; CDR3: CASSSQGASYNEQFF
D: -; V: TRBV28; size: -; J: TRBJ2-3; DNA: TGTGCCAGCAGTCGGACAGTAGGGCCAGATACGCAGTATTTT; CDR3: CASSRTVGPDTQYF
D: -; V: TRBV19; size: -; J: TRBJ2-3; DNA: TGTGCCAGTAGTAGAGGGGGAAGAGATACGCAGTATTTT; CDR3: CASSRGGRDTQYF
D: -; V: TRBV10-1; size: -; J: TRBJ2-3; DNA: TGCGCCAGCAGCGCCAGTGTACCCACAGATACGCAGTATTTT; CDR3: CASSASVPTDTQYF
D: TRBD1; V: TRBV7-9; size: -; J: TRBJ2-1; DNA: TGTGCCAGCAGCCCGGGACAGCCGACCCGTGCCCAGCAGTTCTTC; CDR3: CASSPGQPTRAQQFF
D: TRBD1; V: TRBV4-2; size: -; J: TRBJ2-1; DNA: TGTGCCAGCAGCCAAGATCTCGGAGTCAGGGACAGTGGTGAGCAGTTCTTC; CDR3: CASSQDLGVRDSGEQFF
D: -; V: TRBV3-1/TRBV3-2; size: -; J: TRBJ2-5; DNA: TGTGCCAGCAGCCAACATGTTTCAGGGATCGAAGAGACCCAGTACTTC; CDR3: CASSQHVSGIEETQYF
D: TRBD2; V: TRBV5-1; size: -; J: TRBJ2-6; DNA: TGCGCCACCATGGGCGGGAGTGTCTCTGGGGCCAACGTCCTGACTTTC; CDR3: CATMGGSVSGANVLTF
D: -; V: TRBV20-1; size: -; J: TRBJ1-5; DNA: TGCAGTGCTAGTGGCGACTACAGCAATCAGCCCCAGCATTTT; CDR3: CSASGDYSNQPQHF
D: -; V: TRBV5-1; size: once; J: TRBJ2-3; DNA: TGCGCCAGCAGTCGAATAGCGACAAGCACAGATACGCAGTATTTT; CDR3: CASSRIATSTDTQYF
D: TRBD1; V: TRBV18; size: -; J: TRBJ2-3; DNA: TGTGCCAGCTCACCAGGAGGCAGGGGGCGCACAGATACGCAGTATTTT; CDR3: CASSPGGRGRTDTQYF
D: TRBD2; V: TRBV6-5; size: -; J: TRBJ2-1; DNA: TGTGCCAGCAGTTCAGCGGGAAGTTACAATGAGCAGTTCTTC; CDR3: CASSSAGSYNEQFF
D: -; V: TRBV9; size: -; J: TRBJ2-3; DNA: TGTGCCAGCAGCCCACGGGGAGATACGCAGTATTTT; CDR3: CASSPRGDTQYF
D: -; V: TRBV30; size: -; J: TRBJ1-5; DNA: TGTGCCTGGAGCCTAGGGGCTGGGGGCGGTCAGCCCCAGCATTTT; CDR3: CAWSLGAGGGQPQHF
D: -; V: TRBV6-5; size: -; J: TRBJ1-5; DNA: TGTGCCAGCACCGAGGTAGGGGGCAATCAGCCCCAGCATTTT; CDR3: CASTEVGGNQPQHF
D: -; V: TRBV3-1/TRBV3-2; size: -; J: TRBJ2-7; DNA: TGTGCCAGCAGCCAAGATGGGGCAGCTAGCTCCTACGAGCAGTACTTC; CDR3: CASSQDGAASSYEQYF
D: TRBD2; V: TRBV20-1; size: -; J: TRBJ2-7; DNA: TGCAGGGTCGGTCGGAGCGGGATACAGTACTTC; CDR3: CRVGRSGIQYF
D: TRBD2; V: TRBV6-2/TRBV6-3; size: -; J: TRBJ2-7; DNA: TGTGCCAGCAGCTCACTCATCCTAGCGGGAGTGAGGGAGCAGTACTTC; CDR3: CASSSLILAGVREQYF
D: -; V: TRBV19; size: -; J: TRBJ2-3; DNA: TGTGCCAGTAGCCCTATGGCCAGTGGGGAGCCCCAGTATTTT; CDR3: CASSPMASGEPQYF
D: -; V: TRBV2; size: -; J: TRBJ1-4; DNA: TGTGCCAGCAGTGAAGGGGTGGCGGAGAATGAAAAACTGTTTTTT; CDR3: CASSEGVAENEKLFF
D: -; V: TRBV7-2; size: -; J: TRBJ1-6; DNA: TGTGCCAGCAGCTTATTCACAGGCCAAAATTCACCCCTCCACTTT; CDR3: CASSLFTGQNSPLHF
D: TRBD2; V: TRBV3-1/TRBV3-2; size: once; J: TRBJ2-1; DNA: TGTGCCAGCAGCCCCCGTAGCGGGAGAGGGGGCCACAATGAGCAGTTCTTC; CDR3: CASSPRSGRGGHNEQFF
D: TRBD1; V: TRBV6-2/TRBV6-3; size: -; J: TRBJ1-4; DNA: TGTGCCAGCAGTCAGGACAGGGCGGATGAAAAACTGTTTTTT; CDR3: CASSQDRADEKLFF
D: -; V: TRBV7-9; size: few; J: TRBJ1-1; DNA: TGTGCCAGCAGCCGGGACACTCCTGAAGCTTTCTTT; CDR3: CASSRDTPEAFF
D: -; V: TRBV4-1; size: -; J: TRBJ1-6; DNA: TGCGCCAGCAGCCAAGTCGGAGTAAATTCACCCCTCCACTTT; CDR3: CASSQVGVNSPLHF
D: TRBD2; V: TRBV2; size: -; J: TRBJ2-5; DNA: TGTGCCAGCAGTGAAGCGGGACTAGCGGGACTCGAGACCCAGTACTTC; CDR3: CASSEAGLAGLETQYF
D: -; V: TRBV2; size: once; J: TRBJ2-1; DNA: TGTGCCAGCAGACCCTTGACAAGCTACAATGAGCAGTTCTTC; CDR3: CASRPLTSYNEQFF
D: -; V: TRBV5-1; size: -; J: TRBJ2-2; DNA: TGCGCCAGCAGCAATTCCGGGCCGTGGGGTACAGGCGGGGAGCTGTTTTTT; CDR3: CASSNSGPWGTGGELFF